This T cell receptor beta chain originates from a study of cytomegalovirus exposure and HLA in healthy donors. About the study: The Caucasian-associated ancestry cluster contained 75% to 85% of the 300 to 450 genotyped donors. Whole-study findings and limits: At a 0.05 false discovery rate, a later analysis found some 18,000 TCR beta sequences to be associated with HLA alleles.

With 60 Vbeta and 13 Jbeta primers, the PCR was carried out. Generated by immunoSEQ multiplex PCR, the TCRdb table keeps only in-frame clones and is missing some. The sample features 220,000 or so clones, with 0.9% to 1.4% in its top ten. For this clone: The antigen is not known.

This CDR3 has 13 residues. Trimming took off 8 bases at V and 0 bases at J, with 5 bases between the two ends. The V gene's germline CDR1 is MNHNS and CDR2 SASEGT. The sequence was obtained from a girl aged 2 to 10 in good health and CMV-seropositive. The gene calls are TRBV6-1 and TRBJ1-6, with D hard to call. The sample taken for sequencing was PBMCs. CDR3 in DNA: TGTGCCAGCCGGGTCTCCTATAATTCACCCCTCCACTTT. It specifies CASRVSYNSPLHF.